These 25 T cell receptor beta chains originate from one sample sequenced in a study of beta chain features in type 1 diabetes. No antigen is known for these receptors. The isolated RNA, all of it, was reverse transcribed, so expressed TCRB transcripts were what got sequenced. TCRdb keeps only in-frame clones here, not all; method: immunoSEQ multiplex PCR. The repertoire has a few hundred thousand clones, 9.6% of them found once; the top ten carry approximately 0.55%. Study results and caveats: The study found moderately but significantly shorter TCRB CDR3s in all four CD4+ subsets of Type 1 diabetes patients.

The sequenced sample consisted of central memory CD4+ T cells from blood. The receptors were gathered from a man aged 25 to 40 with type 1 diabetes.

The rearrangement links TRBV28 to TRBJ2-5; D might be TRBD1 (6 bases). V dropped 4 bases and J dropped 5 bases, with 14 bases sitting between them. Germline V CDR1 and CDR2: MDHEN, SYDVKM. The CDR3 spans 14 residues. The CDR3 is CASSSQGQGETQYF. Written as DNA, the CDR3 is TGTGCCAGCAGTTCACAGGGCCAGGGGGAGACCCAGTACTTC. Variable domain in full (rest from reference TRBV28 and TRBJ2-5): DVKVTQSSRYLVKRTGEKVFLECVQDMDHENMFWYRQDPGLGLRLIYFSYDVKMKEKGDIPEGYSVSREKKERFSLILESASTNQTSMYLCASSSQGQGETQYFGPGTRLLVL.

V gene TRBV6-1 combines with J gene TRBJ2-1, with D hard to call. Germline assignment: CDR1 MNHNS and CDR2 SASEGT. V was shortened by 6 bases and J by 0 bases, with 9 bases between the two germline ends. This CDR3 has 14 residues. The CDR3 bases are TGTGCCAGCAGGGGATCGGGCTCCTACAATGAGCAGTTCTTC. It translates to CASRGSGSYNEQFF.

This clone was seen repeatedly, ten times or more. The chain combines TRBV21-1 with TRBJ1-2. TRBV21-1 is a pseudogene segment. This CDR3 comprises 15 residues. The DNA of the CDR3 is TGTGCCAGCAGCCCGAACGGGCAGCAAGGGCATGGCTACACCTTC. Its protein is CASSPNGQQGHGYTF.

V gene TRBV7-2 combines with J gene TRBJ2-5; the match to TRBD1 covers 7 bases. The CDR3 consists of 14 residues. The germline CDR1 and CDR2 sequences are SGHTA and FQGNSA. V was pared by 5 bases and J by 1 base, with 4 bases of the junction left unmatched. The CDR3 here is CASSNRGIQETQYF. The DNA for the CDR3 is TGTGCCAGCAGCAACAGGGGAATCCAAGAGACCCAGTACTTC.

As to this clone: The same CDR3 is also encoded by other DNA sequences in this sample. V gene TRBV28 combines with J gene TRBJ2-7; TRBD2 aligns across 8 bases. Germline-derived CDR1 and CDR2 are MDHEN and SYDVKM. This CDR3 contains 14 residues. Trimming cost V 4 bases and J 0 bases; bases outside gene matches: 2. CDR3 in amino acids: CASSSSGLSYEQYF. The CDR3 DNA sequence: TGTGCCAGCAGTTCTAGCGGGCTCTCCTACGAGCAGTACTTC.

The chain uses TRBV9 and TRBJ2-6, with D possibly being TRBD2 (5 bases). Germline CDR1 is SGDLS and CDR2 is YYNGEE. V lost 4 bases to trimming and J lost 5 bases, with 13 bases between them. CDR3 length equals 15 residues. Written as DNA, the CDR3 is TGTGCCAGCAGCACGGACCGGGGAAGGGCCAACGTCCTGACTTTC. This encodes CASSTDRGRANVLTF.

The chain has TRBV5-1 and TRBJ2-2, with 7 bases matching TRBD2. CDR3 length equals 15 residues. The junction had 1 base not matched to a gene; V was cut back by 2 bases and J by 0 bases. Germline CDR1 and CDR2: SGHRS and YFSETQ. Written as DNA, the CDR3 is TGCGCCAGCAGCTTTCTAGCGGCGAACACCGGGGAGCTGTTTTTT. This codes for CASSFLAANTGELFF.

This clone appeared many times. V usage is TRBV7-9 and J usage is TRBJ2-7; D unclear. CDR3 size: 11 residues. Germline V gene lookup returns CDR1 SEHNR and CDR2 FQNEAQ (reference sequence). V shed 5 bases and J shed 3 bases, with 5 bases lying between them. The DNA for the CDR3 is TGTGCCAGCAGCGTCGTCTACGAGCAGTACTTC. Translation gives CASSVVYEQYF.

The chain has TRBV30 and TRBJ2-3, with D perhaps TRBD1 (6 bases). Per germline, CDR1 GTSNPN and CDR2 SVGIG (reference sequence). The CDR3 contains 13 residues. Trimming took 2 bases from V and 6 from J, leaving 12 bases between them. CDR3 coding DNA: TGTGCCTGGAGTAATGACCAGGGGGATACGCAGTATTTT. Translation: CAWSNDQGDTQYF.

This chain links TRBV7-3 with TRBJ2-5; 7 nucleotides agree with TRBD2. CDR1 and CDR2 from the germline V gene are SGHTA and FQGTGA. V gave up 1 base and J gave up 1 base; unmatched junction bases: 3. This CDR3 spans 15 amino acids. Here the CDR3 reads CASSLMSSGQETQYF. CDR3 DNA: TGTGCCAGCAGCTTAATGTCTAGCGGCCAAGAGACCCAGTACTTC.

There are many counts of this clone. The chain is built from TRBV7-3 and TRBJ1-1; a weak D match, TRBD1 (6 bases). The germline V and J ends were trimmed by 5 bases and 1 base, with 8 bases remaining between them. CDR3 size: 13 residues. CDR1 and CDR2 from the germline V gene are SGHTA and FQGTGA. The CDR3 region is CASSEQGNTEAFF. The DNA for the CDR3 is TGTGCCAGCAGCGAACAGGGGAACACTGAAGCTTTCTTT.

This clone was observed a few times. This chain's CDR3 is CASSQGYGSSYEQYF. Here the CDR3 DNA reads TGTGCCAGCAGTCAGGGGTACGGCAGCTCCTACGAGCAGTACTTC. V usage is TRBV6-5 and J usage is TRBJ2-7, with D maybe TRBD1 (6 bases). Looked up from germline, CDR1 is MNHEY and CDR2 is SVGAGI. This CDR3 has 15 residues. V lost 5 bases, J lost 0 bases, and 14 bases lay in between.

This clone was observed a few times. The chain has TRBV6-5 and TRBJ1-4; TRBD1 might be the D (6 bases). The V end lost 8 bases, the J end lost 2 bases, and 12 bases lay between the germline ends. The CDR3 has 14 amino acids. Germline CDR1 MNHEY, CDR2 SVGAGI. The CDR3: CASYEGGTNEKLFF. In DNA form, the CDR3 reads TGTGCCAGCTACGAGGGGGGCACTAATGAAAAACTGTTTTTT.

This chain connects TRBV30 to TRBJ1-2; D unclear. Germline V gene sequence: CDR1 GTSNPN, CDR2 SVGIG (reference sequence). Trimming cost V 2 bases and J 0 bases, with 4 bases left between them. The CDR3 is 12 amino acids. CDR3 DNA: TGTGCCTGGAGTCCGTCTAACTATGGCTACACCTTC. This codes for CAWSPSNYGYTF.

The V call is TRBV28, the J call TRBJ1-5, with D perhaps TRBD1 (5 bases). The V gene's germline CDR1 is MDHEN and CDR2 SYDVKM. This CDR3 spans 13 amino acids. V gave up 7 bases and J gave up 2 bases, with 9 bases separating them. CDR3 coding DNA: TGTGCCAGCACGAGGGACGGCAATCAGCCCCAGCATTTT. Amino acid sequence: CASTRDGNQPQHF.

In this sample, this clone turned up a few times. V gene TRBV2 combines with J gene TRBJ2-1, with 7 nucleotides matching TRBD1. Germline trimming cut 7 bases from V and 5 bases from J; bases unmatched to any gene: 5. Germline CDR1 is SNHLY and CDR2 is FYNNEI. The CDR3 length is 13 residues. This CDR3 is CASIRQGNNEQFF. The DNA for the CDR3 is TGTGCCAGCATAAGACAGGGAAACAATGAGCAGTTCTTC.

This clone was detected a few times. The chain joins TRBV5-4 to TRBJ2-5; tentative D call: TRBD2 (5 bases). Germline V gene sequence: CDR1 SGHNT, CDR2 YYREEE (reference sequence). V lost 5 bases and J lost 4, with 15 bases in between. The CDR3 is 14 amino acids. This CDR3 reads CASSYKYRGETQYF. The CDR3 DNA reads TGTGCCAGCAGTTACAAATACCGGGGAGAGACCCAGTACTTC.

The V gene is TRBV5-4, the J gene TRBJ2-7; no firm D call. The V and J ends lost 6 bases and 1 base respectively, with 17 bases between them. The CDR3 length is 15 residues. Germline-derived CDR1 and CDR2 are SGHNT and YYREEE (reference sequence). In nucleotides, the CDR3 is TGTGCCAGCACCCCGTCATTCGGGCGGTCCTACGAGCAGTACTTC. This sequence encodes CASTPSFGRSYEQYF.

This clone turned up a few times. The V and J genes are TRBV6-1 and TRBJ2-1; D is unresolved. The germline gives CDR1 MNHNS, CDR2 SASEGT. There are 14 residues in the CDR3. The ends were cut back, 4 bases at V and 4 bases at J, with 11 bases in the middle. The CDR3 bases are TGTGCCAGCAGTGGATACTCCCTATACAATGAGCAGTTCTTC. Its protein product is CASSGYSLYNEQFF.

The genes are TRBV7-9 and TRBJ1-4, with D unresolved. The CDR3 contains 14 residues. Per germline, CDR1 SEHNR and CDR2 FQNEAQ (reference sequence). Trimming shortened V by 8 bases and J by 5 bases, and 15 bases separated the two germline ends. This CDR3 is CASGHAILNEKLFF. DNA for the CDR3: TGTGCCAGCGGTCATGCCATTTTAAATGAAAAACTGTTTTTT.

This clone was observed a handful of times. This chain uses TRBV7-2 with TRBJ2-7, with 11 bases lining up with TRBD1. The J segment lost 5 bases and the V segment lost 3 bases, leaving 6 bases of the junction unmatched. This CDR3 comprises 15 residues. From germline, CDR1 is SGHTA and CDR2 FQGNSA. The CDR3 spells CASSFPDRGLNEQYF. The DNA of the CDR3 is TGTGCCAGCAGCTTCCCGGACAGGGGGCTCAACGAGCAGTACTTC.

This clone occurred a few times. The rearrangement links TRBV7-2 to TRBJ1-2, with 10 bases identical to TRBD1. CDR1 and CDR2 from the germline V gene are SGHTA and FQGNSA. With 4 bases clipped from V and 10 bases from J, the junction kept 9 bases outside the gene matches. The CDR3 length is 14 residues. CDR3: CASSSRQGAMDYTF. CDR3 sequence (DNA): TGTGCCAGCAGCTCAAGACAGGGGGCGATGGACTACACCTTC.

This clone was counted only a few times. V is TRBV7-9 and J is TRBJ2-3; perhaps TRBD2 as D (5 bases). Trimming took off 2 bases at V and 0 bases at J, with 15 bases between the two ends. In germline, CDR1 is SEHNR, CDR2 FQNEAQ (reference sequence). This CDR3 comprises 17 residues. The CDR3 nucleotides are TGTGCCAGCAGCTTAATGGGCAGCGGACCTAGCACAGATACGCAGTATTTT. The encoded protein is CASSLMGSGPSTDTQYF.

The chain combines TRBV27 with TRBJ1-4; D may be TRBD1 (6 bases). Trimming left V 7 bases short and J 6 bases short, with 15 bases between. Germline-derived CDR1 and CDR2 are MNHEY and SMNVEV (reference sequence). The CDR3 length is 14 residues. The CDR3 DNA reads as TGTGCCAGCACCTTATGGGACAAGGATGAAAAACTGTTTTTT. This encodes CASTLWDKDEKLFF.

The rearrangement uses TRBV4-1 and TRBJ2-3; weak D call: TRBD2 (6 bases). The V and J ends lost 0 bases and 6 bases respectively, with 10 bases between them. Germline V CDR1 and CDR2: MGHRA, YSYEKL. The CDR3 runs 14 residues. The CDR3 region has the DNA TGCGCCAGCAGCCAAGACCGGGAGAGGGATACGCAGTATTTT. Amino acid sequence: CASSQDRERDTQYF.